Below, 8 T cell receptor beta chains from the same sample are listed, as sequenced in a study of OX40 agonist ivuxolimab in advanced cancers. Method: immunoSEQ multiplex PCR; TCRdb's copy keeps in-frame clones and lacks some. The sample lists tens of thousands of clones, approximately 90% seen once, with 3.5% to 5% in the top ten. This specimen was CD4+ or CD8+ T cells sorted from blood, taken in a trial of the OX40 agonist ivuxolimab. These receptors all stem from an adult with an advanced solid tumor such as melanoma, head and neck, liver or kidney cancer.

The V and J genes are TRBV6-4 and TRBJ2-1; unclear D gene. Trimming stripped 0 bases from V and 9 bases from J, with 6 bases between. This CDR3 has 12 amino acids. Germline V gene data show CDR1 as MRHNA and CDR2 as SNTAGT. The CDR3 is CASSDSGAEQFF. DNA for the CDR3: TGTGCCAGCAGTGACTCCGGTGCTGAGCAGTTCTTC.

This chain joins TRBV7-9 and TRBJ2-7, with D perhaps assigned TRBD1 or TRBD2 (5 bases each). Trimming pared 4 bases from V and 3 bases from J, leaving 10 bases between. The CDR3 covers 13 residues. Germline-derived CDR1 and CDR2 are SEHNR and FQNEAQ (reference sequence). This CDR3 reads CASSSGPNYEQYF. In DNA, the CDR3 is TGTGCCAGCAGCTCGGGACCTAACTACGAGCAGTACTTC.

The CDR3 coding sequence is TGTGCCAGCAGTCCCCGGGACTCCGTAAACACAGATACGCAGTATTTT. Its translation is CASSPRDSVNTDTQYF. The chain uses TRBV27 and TRBJ2-3; TRBD2 is a possible D gene (6 bases). The V and J ends lost 5 bases and 2 bases respectively, with 17 bases between them. The length of the CDR3 is 16 residues. Germline CDR1 reads MNHEY; CDR2 reads SMNVEV (reference sequence).

V and J are TRBV5-1 and TRBJ2-1, with a tentative D call TRBD2 (5 bases). Germline CDR1 and CDR2: SGHRS and YFSETQ. Trimming took 2 bases from V and 0 from J, leaving 12 bases between them. This CDR3 is 16 amino acids long. The CDR3 loop reads CASSFYSASSYNEQFF. For the CDR3, the DNA is TGCGCCAGCAGCTTTTATAGCGCTAGCTCCTACAATGAGCAGTTCTTC.

This chain uses TRBV5-6 with TRBJ2-2; 8 nucleotides match TRBD1. Germline loops: CDR1 SGHDT, CDR2 YYEEEE. Germline trimming cut 0 bases from V and 4 bases from J; bases unmatched to any gene: 8. The CDR3 has 17 residues. The CDR3 region is CASSLGSLTGVTGELFF. In DNA form, the CDR3 reads TGTGCCAGCAGCTTGGGATCCCTGACAGGGGTCACCGGGGAGCTGTTTTTT.

This chain connects TRBV28 to TRBJ2-7; maybe TRBD2 (8 bases). V was pared by 5 bases and J by 3 bases, with 17 bases between. The germline CDR1 and CDR2 sequences are MDHEN and SYDVKM. This CDR3 spans 15 amino acids. The CDR3 nucleotides read TGTGCCAGCAGTGAACACAGGGGACTAGGCTACGAGCAGTACTTC. Translation gives CASSEHRGLGYEQYF.

The chain is built from TRBV7-9 and TRBJ2-7; 9 bases line up with TRBD1. J gave up 3 bases and V 2 bases, and 5 bases lay outside the gene matches. The CDR3 runs 15 residues. Germline V gene sequence: CDR1 SEHNR, CDR2 FQNEAQ (reference sequence). In DNA form, the CDR3 reads TGTGCCAGCAGCTTAACCGGGACAGGGAACTACGAGCAGTACGTC. It specifies CASSLTGTGNYEQYV.

This chain connects TRBV9 to TRBJ1-1; D unresolved. V lost 4 bases and J 3 bases, leaving 10 bases between the germline ends. There are 13 residues in the CDR3. Germline V gene sequence: CDR1 SGDLS, CDR2 YYNGEE. CDR3 bases: TGTGCCAGCAGCACACGTCCGCACACTGAAGCTTTCTTT. It encodes CASSTRPHTEAFF.